One and the same sample provided the 20 T cell receptor beta chains below, sequenced in a study of CD8+ T cells in alopecia areata (dated by TCRdb to 2016 to 2018). The library was produced with the immunoSEQ multiplex PCR assay. For TCR sequencing, RNA was extracted from every sample and reverse transcribed into cDNA to serve as template. Sourced from immuneACCESS, this table was stored by TCRdb with only in-frame sequences that have V and J called. A share of the clones is absent; for the studies checked, an unresolved V gene accounts for under half, and the remainder has no known explanation. The sample records 90,000 to 100,000 clones, under 45% of which are singletons. The top ten clones comprise about 0.79% of the sample. The sample consisted of CD4+ T cells sorted from blood. Receptors were obtained from a human donor with alopecia areata.

This chain uses TRBV30 with TRBJ1-6; the match to TRBD1 covers 8 bases. Germline loops: CDR1 GTSNPN, CDR2 SVGIG (reference sequence). The length of the CDR3 is 12 residues. V gave up 5 bases and J gave up 8 bases; unmatched junction bases: 2. In DNA, the CDR3 is TGTGCCTGGGGACAGGGTCATTCACCCCTCCACTTT. Its translation is CAWGQGHSPLHF.

The J gene is TRBJ2-1, the V gene TRBV2, with D maybe TRBD2 (6 bases). The CDR3 runs to 15 residues. Trimming took off 6 bases at V and 5 bases at J, with 17 bases between the two ends. In germline, CDR1 is SNHLY, CDR2 FYNNEI. The CDR3 nucleotides read TGTGCCAGCAGCGGCGAGGGAGGACCCAACAATGAGCAGTTCTTC. Amino acid sequence: CASSGEGGPNNEQFF.

The V call is TRBV29-1, the J call TRBJ2-3, with unresolved D. CDR1 and CDR2 (germline): SQVTM, ANQGSEA. This CDR3 has 13 amino acids. V lost 4 bases, J lost 0 bases, and 8 bases lay in between. For the CDR3, the DNA is TGCAGCGTTGCCCCCCTGAGCACAGATACGCAGTATTTT. This translates into CSVAPLSTDTQYF.

There are a few counts of this clone. J is TRBJ2-5 and V is TRBV29-1, with TRBD1 matching over 9 bases. The germline CDR1 and CDR2 sequences are SQVTM and ANQGSEA. V was pared by 4 bases and J by 3 bases, with 6 bases of the junction left unmatched. The CDR3 consists of 14 residues. CDR3 nucleotide sequence: TGCAGCGTTGTTACAGGGGGCTTCGAAGAGACCCAGTACTTC. Protein: CSVVTGGFEETQYF.

This clone was picked up a small number of times. This rearrangement joins TRBV29-1 to TRBJ2-5; D possibly corresponds to TRBD1 (5 bases). CDR1 is SQVTM, CDR2 ANQGSEA, per germline. This CDR3 is 18 amino acids long. V was clipped by 6 bases and J by 5 bases, with 31 bases between them. The CDR3 region has the DNA TGCAGCGTCGACACCTGGGGAACAGGCTCAACCAGCTCCGAGACCCAGTACTTC. It translates to CSVDTWGTGSTSSETQYF.

This chain links TRBV7-9 with TRBJ2-1; no firm D call. The germline V gene encodes CDR1 SEHNR and CDR2 FQNEAQ (reference sequence). The CDR3 has 12 residues. V dropped 4 bases and J dropped 8 bases, with 9 bases sitting between them. The CDR3 loop reads CASSSPVDEQFF. The CDR3 bases are TGTGCCAGCAGCTCGCCGGTGGATGAGCAGTTCTTC.

The V and J genes are TRBV4-1 and TRBJ1-2; no reliable D call. Between the trimmed V and J ends, which lost 8 bases and 11 bases, there was a span of 21 bases. This CDR3 region has 13 residues. Germline loops: CDR1 MGHRA, CDR2 YSYEKL. The CDR3 sequence is CASRDWVFNTYTF. CDR3 DNA sequence: TGCGCCAGCCGTGACTGGGTGTTCAATACTTACACCTTC.

There are a few counts of this clone. The chain is built from TRBV29-1 and TRBJ1-4, with unresolved D. The CDR3 covers 15 residues. CDR1 and CDR2 (germline): SQVTM, ANQGSEA. V was cut by 4 bases and J by 8 bases, with 20 bases left in between. For the CDR3, the DNA is TGCAGCGTTGGCACGAAGTCGGGTGCGGTCGAAAAACTGTTTTTT. Translation gives CSVGTKSGAVEKLFF.

A few counts support this clone. The V call is TRBV29-1, the J call TRBJ2-5, with 11 bases fitting TRBD2. Germline assignment: CDR1 SQVTM and CDR2 ANQGSEA. The length of the CDR3 is 15 residues. V lost 6 bases, J lost 7 bases, and 13 bases stayed unmatched. CDR3 DNA sequence: TGCAGCGTCGGTATACTAGCGGGAGCCCCAGGGACCCAGTACTTC. Translated, it gives CSVGILAGAPGTQYF.

The V gene is TRBV4-3, the J gene TRBJ2-1, with D uncertain. Germline assignment: CDR1 LGHNA and CDR2 YSLEER. With 1 base removed from V and 0 bases from J, the gap between germline ends came to 10 bases. The CDR3 runs 16 residues. The DNA of the CDR3 is TGCGCCAGCAGCCAAGCGGCGAGAAGCTCCTACAATGAGCAGTTCTTC. It yields the protein CASSQAARSSYNEQFF.

The J gene is TRBJ1-1, the V gene TRBV29-1; the D is unclear. The ends were cut back, 4 bases at V and 0 bases at J, with 9 bases in the middle. Germline CDR1 SQVTM, CDR2 ANQGSEA. The CDR3 is made up of 13 amino acids. The CDR3 loop is CSVGSGMNTEAFF. The DNA of the CDR3 is TGCAGCGTTGGTTCGGGGATGAACACTGAAGCTTTCTTT.

The table lists this clone with a few counts. The chain uses TRBV29-1 and TRBJ2-5; 8 nucleotides align to TRBD1. Germline V gives CDR1 SQVTM, CDR2 ANQGSEA. The J segment lost 4 bases and the V segment lost 7 bases, leaving 5 bases of the junction unmatched. The CDR3 length is 12 residues. CDR3 sequence reads: CSAQGARETQYF. CDR3 nucleotides: TGCAGCGCCCAGGGGGCCCGAGAGACCCAGTACTTC.

This clone has just a few counts. The chain links TRBV13 to TRBJ2-7; D gene uncertain. Germline loops: CDR1 PRHDT, CDR2 FYEKMQ (reference sequence). With 4 bases removed from V and 5 bases from J, the gap between germline ends came to 12 bases. This CDR3 has 13 amino acids. The CDR3 region is CASSSWLGDEQYF. Here the CDR3 DNA reads TGTGCCAGCAGCTCTTGGCTCGGAGACGAGCAGTACTTC.

In its sample, this clone was seen a few times. The chain joins TRBV28 to TRBJ2-1, with D perhaps TRBD1 (5 bases). CDR1 and CDR2 (germline): MDHEN, SYDVKM. V shed 2 bases and J shed 4 bases, with 6 bases lying between them. The length of the CDR3 is 13 residues. The CDR3 DNA follows: TGTGCCAGCAGTTTAAACAGGTACAATGAGCAGTTCTTC. It encodes CASSLNRYNEQFF.

Only a few counts were recorded for this clone. V gene TRBV4-1 combines with J gene TRBJ2-1; 15 bases line up with TRBD2. The germline V gene encodes CDR1 MGHRA and CDR2 YSYEKL. The CDR3 has 17 amino acids. After removal of 5 bases from V and 5 bases from J, the junction contained 7 bases not matched to a gene. The CDR3 DNA reads TGCGCCAGCAGCAAGTGGACTAGCGGGAGGGCGGACAATGAGCAGTTCTTC. It encodes CASSKWTSGRADNEQFF.

V and J are TRBV30 and TRBJ2-2, with a tentative D call TRBD2 (5 bases). V was trimmed by 3 bases and J by 6 bases, leaving 17 bases between them. Germline assignment: CDR1 GTSNPN and CDR2 SVGIG (reference sequence). The CDR3 has 15 amino acids. CDR3 loop: CAWSRGRSTAGELFF. The CDR3 DNA reads TGTGCCTGGAGCCGAGGGCGATCCACCGCCGGGGAGCTGTTTTTT.

This clone has a handful of counts. The V and J genes are TRBV7-2 and TRBJ2-3, with D perhaps TRBD1 or TRBD2 (5 bases each). The CDR3 totals 14 residues. Trimming took 5 bases from V and 1 from J, leaving 10 bases between them. Germline V gene data show CDR1 as SGHTA and CDR2 as FQGNSA. CDR3 sequence: CASSRGPRTDTQYF. The DNA for the CDR3 is TGTGCCAGCAGCCGGGGACCGCGCACAGATACGCAGTATTTT.

This clone was seen a single time. This chain connects TRBV28 to TRBJ2-5; D is perhaps TRBD2 (7 bases). The CDR3 spans 18 residues. The germline gives CDR1 MDHEN, CDR2 SYDVKM. V was trimmed by 7 bases and J by 4 bases, leaving 28 bases between them. CDR3 residues: CASTPLKGAGEGVETQYF. The CDR3 nucleotides read TGTGCCAGCACCCCCTTAAAGGGCGCGGGAGAGGGGGTAGAGACCCAGTACTTC.

The gene calls are TRBV30 and TRBJ1-5, with TRBD1 as a possible D gene (5 bases). Trimming left V 4 bases short and J 6 bases short, with 13 bases between. Per the germline V gene, CDR1 is GTSNPN and CDR2 is SVGIG (reference sequence). This CDR3 contains 13 residues. The CDR3 coding sequence is TGTGCCTGGACCCGAGGTGGGGGTCAGCCCCAGCATTTT. It yields the protein CAWTRGGGQPQHF.

This clone was counted between two and nine times. CDR3 protein: CASSWTGTDTQYF. DNA for the CDR3: TGTGCCAGCTCGTGGACAGGCACAGATACGCAGTATTTT. The chain joins TRBV18 to TRBJ2-3; a weak D match, TRBD1 (6 bases). This CDR3 contains 13 residues. V lost 6 bases to trimming and J lost 1 base, with 8 bases between them. The germline V gene encodes CDR1 KGHSH and CDR2 LQKENI. Full variable domain (rest looked up from reference TRBV18 and TRBJ2-3): NAGVMQNPRHLVRRRGQEARLRCSPMKGHSHVYWYRQLPEEGLKFMVYLQKENIIDESGMPKERFSAEFPKEGPSILRIQQVVRGDSAAYFCASSWTGTDTQYFGPGTRLTVL.